Presented here are 5 T cell receptor beta chains from one specimen sequenced in a study of T-cell reconstitution after alpha-beta-depleted transplantation in children. Construction of the TCRbeta library involved unique molecular identifiers. TCRdb itself ran the PCR reads through MiXCR, one entry per CDR3 protein. The repertoire has approximately 640,000 distinct CDR3 sequences, approximately 17% of them found once; the top ten carry under 1.2%. The sequencing used PBMCs from the stem cell graft donor, collected from the stem cell graft. The receptor set was obtained from a human donor who donated a stem cell graft to a child with acute myeloid leukemia.

The chain couples TRBV11-1 to TRBJ2-3; 10 bases fit TRBD2. The J segment lost 3 bases and the V segment lost 1 base, leaving 10 bases of the junction unmatched. Germline V gene data show CDR1 as SGHAT and CDR2 as FQDESV (reference sequence). CDR3 length: 18 amino acids. The CDR3 sequence: CASSLDLAGALGTDTQYF. In nucleotides, the CDR3 is TGTGCCAGCAGCTTAGACCTAGCGGGGGCCTTAGGGACAGATACGCAGTATTTT.

This clonotype was found many times. The chain couples TRBV20-1 to TRBJ2-1, with D maybe TRBD2 (5 bases). V was trimmed by 3 bases and J by 0 bases, leaving 9 bases between them. CDR1 is DFQATT, CDR2 SNEGSKA, per germline (reference sequence). The CDR3 has 14 amino acids. As DNA, the CDR3 is TGCAGTGCTAGGGACTCCAACTCCTACAATGAGCAGTTCTTC. This encodes CSARDSNSYNEQFF.

This clonotype was recorded at least ten times. This chain connects TRBV20-1 to TRBJ1-1; the D gene is possibly TRBD1 (5 bases). Germline assignment: CDR1 DFQATT and CDR2 SNEGSKA (reference sequence). Deletions cut 3 bases from V and 1 base from J, with 12 bases between. The CDR3 consists of 14 residues. CDR3: CSARGHRANTEAFF. As DNA, the CDR3 is TGCAGTGCTAGGGGGCACAGAGCGAACACTGAAGCTTTCTTT.

The table lists this clonotype with many counts. This chain joins TRBV20-1 and TRBJ2-1, with TRBD2 matching over 9 bases. The CDR3 is 13 residues long. CDR1 DFQATT and CDR2 SNEGSKA come from the germline V gene (reference sequence). CDR3 bases: TGCAGCTGGCAGCGGGGGGTAGGTAATGAGCAGTTCTTC. It specifies CSWQRGVGNEQFF.

This clonotype occurred many times. The chain couples TRBV20-1 to TRBJ1-4; D is ambiguous. Per the germline V gene, CDR1 is DFQATT and CDR2 is SNEGSKA (reference sequence). Between the trimmed V and J ends, which lost 2 bases and 5 bases, there was a span of 9 bases. This CDR3 region has 13 residues. The DNA for the CDR3 is TGCAGTGCTAGACGGACGACGAATGAAAAACTGTTTTTT. Protein product: CSARRTTNEKLFF.